This T cell receptor (beta chain) comes out of a study of post-analysis software for immune sequencing data. Study details: The courses of disease that were included comprised relapsing-remitting, secondary progressive and progressive-relapsing multiple sclerosis. Study results and limitations: Among multiple sclerosis patients, normalized Chao1 diversity was significantly below that of controls. There were five or six TRBV segments more frequent in patients than controls, and TRBV5-6, TRBV5-1 and TRBV20-1 were among them. Pronounced co-clustering by F measure was evident among identically batched samples.

Built from TCR beta cDNA, the libraries had unique molecular identifiers in them. Starting from approximately 1 to 10 million T cells, the study yielded roughly 0.5 million cDNA molecules. TCRdb processed the PCR reads anew with MiXCR; each CDR3 protein has one entry. The sample consists of about 540,000 distinct CDR3 sequences, around 31% of them appearing once. Germline V CDR1 and CDR2: LNHNV, YYDKDF (reference sequence). V was pared by 0 bases and J by 0 bases, with 10 bases between. The CDR3 spans 16 residues. A note on this clonotype: Its antigen is currently unknown.

The V and J genes are TRBV15 and TRBJ2-3; no firm D call. The sample taken for sequencing was blood. This sequence was found in a girl aged 2-17 years with multiple sclerosis. The CDR3 nucleotides read TGTGCCACCAGCAGAGATCCGGGCGGCAGCACAGATACGCAGTATTTT. This translates into CATSRDPGGSTDTQYF.